This T cell receptor (beta chain) was sequenced in a study of control samples from healthy donors and cancer patients. In germline, CDR1 is GTSNPN, CDR2 SVGIG (reference sequence). V gave up 0 bases and J gave up 2 bases, with 14 bases separating them. The CDR3 is made up of 16 amino acids. Produced via immunoSEQ multiplex PCR; TCRdb's table is partial and in-frame only. The profile covers around 30,000 clones, with less than 95% appearing a single time and under 8% taken by the ten largest. The TCR originated in a man aged 60-69 years in good health. Sequencing input: blood. The chain joins TRBV30 to TRBJ1-3; weak D call: TRBD1 (5 bases). CDR3 sequence (DNA): TGTGCCTGGAGTGTTTGGGGGTTCGGAGCTGGAAACACCATATATTTT. This gives the protein CAWSVWGFGAGNTIYF.